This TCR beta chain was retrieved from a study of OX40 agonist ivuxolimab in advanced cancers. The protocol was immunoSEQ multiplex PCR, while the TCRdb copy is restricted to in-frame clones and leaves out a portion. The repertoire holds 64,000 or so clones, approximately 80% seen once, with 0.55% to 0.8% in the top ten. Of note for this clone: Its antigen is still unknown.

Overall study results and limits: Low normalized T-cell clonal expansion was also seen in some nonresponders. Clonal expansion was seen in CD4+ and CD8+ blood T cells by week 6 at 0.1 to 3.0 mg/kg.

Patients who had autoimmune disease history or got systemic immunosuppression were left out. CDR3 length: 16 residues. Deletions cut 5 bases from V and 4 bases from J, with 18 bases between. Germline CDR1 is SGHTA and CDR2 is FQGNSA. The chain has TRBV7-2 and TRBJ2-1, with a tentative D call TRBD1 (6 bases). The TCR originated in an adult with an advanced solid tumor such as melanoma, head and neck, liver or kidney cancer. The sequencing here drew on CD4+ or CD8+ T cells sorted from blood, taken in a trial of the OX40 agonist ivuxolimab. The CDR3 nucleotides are TGTGCCAGCAGCCATATCACAGGGACCAATTACAATGAGCAGTTCTTC. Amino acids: CASSHITGTNYNEQFF.